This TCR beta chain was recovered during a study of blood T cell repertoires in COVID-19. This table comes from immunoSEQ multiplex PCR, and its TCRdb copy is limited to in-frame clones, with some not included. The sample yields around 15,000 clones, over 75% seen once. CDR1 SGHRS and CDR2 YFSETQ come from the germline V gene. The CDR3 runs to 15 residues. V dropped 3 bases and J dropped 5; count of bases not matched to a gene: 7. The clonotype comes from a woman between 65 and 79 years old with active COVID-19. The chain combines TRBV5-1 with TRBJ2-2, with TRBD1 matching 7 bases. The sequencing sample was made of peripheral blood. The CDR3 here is CASSSLQGRTGELFF. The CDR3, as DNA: TGCGCCAGCAGCTCATTACAGGGGAGAACCGGGGAGCTGTTTTTT.